The present entry profiles one TCR beta chain with its context. Its cognate antigen is unknown. The CDR3 contains 14 residues. The germline V and J ends were trimmed by 3 bases and 12 bases, with 21 bases remaining between them. The germline CDR1 and CDR2 sequences are MNHEY and SMNVEV (reference sequence). The record originates from a study of beta chain features in type 1 diabetes. Every isolated RNA sample was fully reverse transcribed, so sequencing captured expressed TCRB transcripts. Assay: immunoSEQ multiplex PCR; the TCRdb copy retains only in-frame clones and omits some. The table shows more than 300,000 clones, with around 13% occurring only once. Study conclusions and caveats: Shortening of TCRB CDR3s, moderate but significant, appeared in all four CD4+ subsets of Type 1 diabetes patients.

This clonotype was obtained from a woman aged 18-35 years with type 1 diabetes. The V and J genes are TRBV27 and TRBJ2-7; tentative D call: TRBD2 (6 bases). The sample comprised naive CD4+ T cells from blood. In nucleotides, the CDR3 is TGTGCCAGCAGTTTCCCAGCGGGTCTCAGACTAGGGTACTTC. It yields the protein CASSFPAGLRLGYF.